A selection of T cell receptor beta chains follows, all from one sample in a study of identical twins. Using its own MiXCR run on the 5' RACE reads, TCRdb lists one record per CDR3 protein. The sample has roughly 1.6 million distinct CDR3 sequences; roughly 35% are singletons. Sequencing was done on a sample of cord blood. The receptors derive from a newborn girl in good health. CDR3s include the opening cysteine and the closing phenylalanine or tryptophan. The order of the fields is J gene, clone size, D gene, V gene, CDR3 DNA, CDR3 protein. A D gene is named only where the DNA matches it firmly. The size field is filled for only some rows; it gives once, few, many or a size class.

TRBJ2-2	.	TRBD2	TRBV10-3	TGTGCCATCGCGGCTAGCGGGAGTGAAGGGACCGGGGAGCTGTTTTTT	CAIAASGSEGTGELFF
TRBJ2-1	many	.	TRBV20-1	TGCAGTGCTTCCGGGGGTGAGCAGTTCTTC	CSASGGEQFF
TRBJ2-3	.	.	TRBV3-1	TGTGCCAGCAGCCAAGATCTTGCGGAGGGCGGGGATACGCAGTATTTT	CASSQDLAEGGDTQYF
TRBJ2-1	few	TRBD2	TRBV4-2	TGTGCCAGCAGCCAAGACTGGGTAGCGGGGGTTTTGGGATCCTACAATGAGCAGTTCTTC	CASSQDWVAGVLGSYNEQFF
TRBJ2-7	.	.	TRBV10-3	TGTGCCATGGGGCCAGGGGCGGAGTACGAGCAGTACTTC	CAMGPGAEYEQYF
TRBJ2-3	.	.	TRBV29-1	TGCAGCGTTGCTCTAGGTCCGGGCTCTGGCACAGATACGCAGTATTTT	CSVALGPGSGTDTQYF
TRBJ2-7	many	TRBD1	TRBV9	TGTGCCAGCAGCTCCCGGGACAGGGGTAACGAGCAGTACTTC	CASSSRDRGNEQYF
TRBJ2-7	.	.	TRBV7-2	TGTGCCAGCAGCTTAGGAAGATTAATCGAGCAGTACTTC	CASSLGRLIEQYF
TRBJ2-5	.	.	TRBV6-1	TGTGCCAGCAGTGAATGGAACGGGTTCGAGGAGACCCAGTACTTC	CASSEWNGFEETQYF
TRBJ2-1	.	.	TRBV6-5	TGTACCAGCAGTTACTCGAGAGCTACAGGGTGGGATGAGCAGTTCTTC	CTSSYSRATGWDEQFF
TRBJ2-4	few	.	TRBV20-1	TGCAGTGCTCCGGAAAACATTCAGTACTTC	CSAPENIQYF
TRBJ2-3	.	.	TRBV7-9	TGTGCCAGCAGCTTGAGTTTCCTGACATCGAGGGGTCCAGATACGCGGTATTTT	CASSLSFLTSRGPDTRYF
TRBJ1-2	.	TRBD1	TRBV6-2/TRBV6-3	TGTGCCAGCAGGCTCCGGGACAGGACTAATGGCTACACCTTC	CASRLRDRTNGYTF
TRBJ2-1	many	TRBD2	TRBV5-1	TGCGCCAGCAGCGTGGGACTAGCGTACTCCTACAATGAGCAGTTCTTC	CASSVGLAYSYNEQFF
TRBJ2-2	few	.	TRBV20-1	TGCAGTGCTGTGGTGGGGGCTAACACCGGGGAGCTGTTTTTT	CSAVVGANTGELFF
TRBJ2-4	few	TRBD1	TRBV5-4	TGTGCCAGCAGCTTCCTCCGGGACAGGAAAAAAAACATTCAGTACTTC	CASSFLRDRKKNIQYF
TRBJ1-2	few	.	TRBV28	TGTGCCAGCAGTTCGGCCGCGGGCTATGGCTACACCTTC	CASSSAAGYGYTF